A single sample gave rise to the 5 T cell receptor beta chains below, sequenced in a study of blood T cell repertoires in COVID-19. The method was immunoSEQ multiplex PCR; TCRdb's version includes in-frame clones alone and lacks a portion of them. This table has roughly 150,000 clones, roughly nine tenths appearing once. Sequenced sample: peripheral blood. The receptors derive from a woman aged 60-75 years with active COVID-19.

The V and J genes are TRBV10-3 and TRBJ2-7; 13 nucleotides align to TRBD2. Trimming at V came to 3 bases and at J to 2 bases, leaving 1 base not matched to a gene. Per the germline V gene, CDR1 is ENHRY and CDR2 is SYGVKD. This CDR3 region has 15 residues. The CDR3 region has the DNA TGTGCCATCAGTGATACTAGCGGGAGGGCCTACGAGCAGTACTTC. It codes for CAISDTSGRAYEQYF.

This chain links TRBV6-5 with TRBJ1-1; D ambiguous. The CDR3 consists of 13 residues. The germline gives CDR1 MNHEY, CDR2 SVGAGI. V was pared by 2 bases and J by 7 bases, with 11 bases between. CDR3 bases: TGTGCCAGCAGTTACGGAGGGAATAGTGAAGCTTTCTTT. Its protein product is CASSYGGNSEAFF.

The genes are TRBV5-1 and TRBJ2-1; 13 bases fit TRBD2. The CDR3 is 17 residues long. The V gene end was trimmed by 2 bases and the J gene end by 10 bases; junction bases not matched to a gene: 12. Germline CDR1 reads SGHRS; CDR2 reads YFSETQ. For the CDR3, the DNA is TGCGCCAGCAGCTTCAGTTGGACTAGCGGGAGCAAGCGCGAGCAGTTCTTC. Translating it yields CASSFSWTSGSKREQFF.

The V gene is TRBV7-8, the J gene TRBJ1-4, with D tentatively TRBD1 (6 bases). The V gene lost 6 bases and the J gene lost 8 bases, with 19 bases spanning the gap. The CDR3 contains 15 residues. Germline lookup yields CDR1 SGHVS and CDR2 FQNEAQ. CDR3 DNA sequence: TGTGCCAGCAGAGTCTCGGGGGGGCTGTACGAAAAACTGTTTTTT. Translated, it gives CASRVSGGLYEKLFF.

The chain recombines TRBV6-5 with TRBJ1-2, with 8 bases that match TRBD1. Germline assignment: CDR1 MNHEY and CDR2 SVGAGI. The CDR3 is made up of 15 amino acids. J was trimmed by 7 bases and V by 1 base; bases with no gene match: 8. The CDR3 sequence: CASSYFGTGSAGYTF. The CDR3 nucleotides read TGTGCCAGCAGTTACTTTGGGACAGGTTCTGCTGGCTACACCTTC.